The source of this T cell receptor beta chain is a study of response to subunit inactivated influenza vaccine. With V trimmed by 0 bases and J by 3 bases, 6 bases remained unmatched. Germline lookup yields CDR1 DFQATT and CDR2 SNEGSKA (reference sequence). The CDR3 is 15 amino acids. This clonotype was seen a few times. Its antigen is unknown. Study-wide results and caveats: Every seasonal influenza vaccination brings in few new T cells, the authors suggested.

Via MiXCR, TCRdb re-called the RT-PCR reads, giving one row per CDR3 protein. This table holds over 800,000 distinct CDR3 sequences, 20% to 25% found once. This receptor was obtained from a man aged 45 to 65 who received an inactivated influenza vaccine. The sample consisted of PBMCs from blood, taken more than 4 days after vaccination. V and J are TRBV20-1 and TRBJ1-1, with 8 bases matching TRBD1. CDR3 residues: CSARDHRGEDTEAFF. The CDR3 DNA is TGCAGTGCTAGAGACCACAGGGGGGAGGACACTGAAGCTTTCTTT.